These T cell receptor beta chains were read from a single sample in a study of OX40 agonist ivuxolimab in advanced cancers. TCRdb keeps only in-frame clones here, not all; method: immunoSEQ multiplex PCR. The data show some 30,000 clones, with 85% to 95% seen just once and just under 9.5% held by the top ten. The material was CD4+ or CD8+ T cells sorted from blood, obtained in a trial of the OX40 agonist ivuxolimab. The receptors stem from an adult with an advanced solid tumor such as melanoma, head and neck, liver or kidney cancer. CDR3s include the opening cysteine and the closing phenylalanine or tryptophan. The D gene is left open where the match is weak. Clone sizes are given selectively: once, few, many, or a class where the clone is expanded.

v_gene: TRBV9; d_gene: NA; len: 14; j_gene: TRBJ2-7; abundance: NA; CDR3aa: CASSVASISYEQYF; CDR3nt: TGTGCCAGCAGCGTAGCCTCAATCTCCTACGAGCAGTACTTC
v_gene: TRBV11-2; d_gene: NA; len: 15; j_gene: TRBJ2-3; abundance: NA; CDR3aa: CASSSRGRSTDTQYF; CDR3nt: TGTGCCAGCAGCTCACGGGGGCGAAGCACAGATACGCAGTATTTT
v_gene: TRBV28; d_gene: TRBD1; len: 15; j_gene: TRBJ2-7; abundance: NA; CDR3aa: CASSQRTGIVWEQYF; CDR3nt: TGTGCCAGCAGTCAAAGGACAGGGATAGTGTGGGAGCAGTACTTC
v_gene: TRBV12-1; d_gene: NA; len: 17; j_gene: TRBJ2-6; abundance: NA; CDR3aa: CASSLYQQGTGANVLTF; CDR3nt: TGTGCCAGCAGCCTTTATCAACAGGGGACTGGGGCCAACGTCCTGACTTTC
v_gene: TRBV11-1; d_gene: NA; len: 11; j_gene: TRBJ2-1; abundance: NA; CDR3aa: CASSAGVEQFF; CDR3nt: TGTGCCAGCAGCGCAGGGGTTGAGCAGTTCTTC
v_gene: TRBV9; d_gene: TRBD1; len: 17; j_gene: TRBJ2-1; abundance: NA; CDR3aa: CASSSGPGQGTYNEQFF; CDR3nt: TGTGCCAGCAGCTCAGGACCGGGACAGGGGACCTACAATGAGCAGTTCTTC
v_gene: TRBV7-2; d_gene: NA; len: 15; j_gene: TRBJ2-1; abundance: NA; CDR3aa: CASSPVGVLNNEQFF; CDR3nt: TGTGCCAGCAGCCCTGTGGGAGTTTTGAACAATGAGCAGTTCTTC
v_gene: TRBV9; d_gene: NA; len: 13; j_gene: TRBJ2-3; abundance: NA; CDR3aa: CASSADLTDTQYF; CDR3nt: TGTGCCAGCAGCGCCGACTTAACAGATACGCAGTATTTT
v_gene: TRBV10-2; d_gene: NA; len: 14; j_gene: TRBJ2-3; abundance: NA; CDR3aa: CASAGGGTTDTQYF; CDR3nt: TGCGCCAGCGCGGGTGGGGGAACCACAGATACGCAGTATTTT
v_gene: TRBV18; d_gene: NA; len: 14; j_gene: TRBJ2-7; abundance: NA; CDR3aa: CASSPLDRPYEQYF; CDR3nt: TGTGCCAGCTCACCCCTAGACCGTCCCTACGAGCAGTACTTC
v_gene: TRBV6-1; d_gene: NA; len: 16; j_gene: TRBJ2-7; abundance: NA; CDR3aa: CASSELFYQGWYEQYF; CDR3nt: TGTGCCAGCAGTGAATTGTTTTATCAGGGCTGGTACGAGCAGTACTTC
v_gene: TRBV4-1; d_gene: TRBD2; len: 17; j_gene: TRBJ2-5; abundance: NA; CDR3aa: CASSQAQTSGSKETQYF; CDR3nt: TGCGCCAGCAGCCAAGCCCAGACTAGCGGGAGTAAAGAGACCCAGTACTTC
v_gene: TRBV13; d_gene: NA; len: 18; j_gene: TRBJ2-2; abundance: NA; CDR3aa: CASSEGAGEILNTGELFF; CDR3nt: TGTGCCAGCAGTGAAGGGGCAGGGGAGATCCTCAACACCGGGGAGCTGTTTTTT
v_gene: TRBV29-1; d_gene: NA; len: 15; j_gene: TRBJ1-2; abundance: NA; CDR3aa: CSVELFAGPPDGYTF; CDR3nt: TGCAGCGTTGAATTGTTTGCAGGGCCCCCTGATGGCTACACCTTC
v_gene: TRBV27; d_gene: NA; len: 12; j_gene: TRBJ1-1; abundance: NA; CDR3aa: CASSLPGGGAFF; CDR3nt: TGTGCCAGCAGTTTACCCGGCGGAGGAGCTTTCTTT
v_gene: TRBV9; d_gene: TRBD1; len: 15; j_gene: TRBJ2-7; abundance: NA; CDR3aa: CASSVTDRVYYEQYF; CDR3nt: TGTGCCAGCAGCGTAACGGACAGGGTCTACTACGAGCAGTACTTC
v_gene: TRBV6-5; d_gene: NA; len: 13; j_gene: TRBJ2-7; abundance: once; CDR3aa: CASSHGPSYEQYF; CDR3nt: TGTGCCAGCAGTCACGGCCCATCCTACGAGCAGTACTTC
v_gene: TRBV11-3; d_gene: NA; len: 14; j_gene: TRBJ1-1; abundance: NA; CDR3aa: CASSQRRTDTEAFF; CDR3nt: TGTGCCAGCAGCCAGCGGAGGACGGACACTGAAGCTTTCTTT
v_gene: TRBV4-1; d_gene: TRBD2; len: 16; j_gene: TRBJ2-5; abundance: NA; CDR3aa: CASSQEGLVPSETQYF; CDR3nt: TGCGCCAGCAGCCAAGAAGGACTAGTTCCCTCAGAGACCCAGTACTTC
v_gene: TRBV7-2; d_gene: TRBD2; len: 16; j_gene: TRBJ2-1; abundance: NA; CDR3aa: CASSLVGTSGGNEQFF; CDR3nt: TGTGCCAGCAGCTTAGTTGGGACTAGCGGGGGTAATGAGCAGTTCTTC
v_gene: TRBV4-3; d_gene: NA; len: 16; j_gene: TRBJ1-1; abundance: NA; CDR3aa: CASSQDTGSADTEAFF; CDR3nt: TGCGCCAGCAGCCAAGATACAGGGAGCGCGGACACTGAAGCTTTCTTT
v_gene: TRBV5-1; d_gene: NA; len: 12; j_gene: TRBJ2-3; abundance: once; CDR3aa: CASSLTPDTQYF; CDR3nt: TGCGCCAGCAGCTTGACCCCAGATACGCAGTATTTT
v_gene: TRBV4-1; d_gene: TRBD1; len: 22; j_gene: TRBJ1-1; abundance: NA; CDR3aa: CASSQGPWGRLSDRGLWTEAFF; CDR3nt: TGCGCCAGCAGCCAAGGTCCTTGGGGCCGACTCTCGGACAGGGGGCTATGGACTGAAGCTTTCTTT
v_gene: TRBV6-5; d_gene: NA; len: 14; j_gene: TRBJ2-3; abundance: NA; CDR3aa: CASSYGESTDTQYF; CDR3nt: TGTGCCAGCAGTTACGGGGAGAGCACAGATACGCAGTATTTT
v_gene: TRBV6-1; d_gene: TRBD2; len: 16; j_gene: TRBJ2-7; abundance: NA; CDR3aa: CASSGGLAGGPYEQYF; CDR3nt: TGTGCCAGCAGTGGGGGACTAGCGGGAGGGCCTTACGAGCAGTACTTC
v_gene: TRBV28; d_gene: NA; len: 12; j_gene: TRBJ1-2; abundance: NA; CDR3aa: CASSFSNYGYTF; CDR3nt: TGTGCCAGCAGTTTCTCTAACTATGGCTACACCTTC
v_gene: TRBV7-6; d_gene: NA; len: 13; j_gene: TRBJ2-7; abundance: once; CDR3aa: CASSPGMLGEQYF; CDR3nt: TGTGCCAGCAGCCCAGGGATGCTTGGCGAGCAGTACTTC
v_gene: TRBV27; d_gene: NA; len: 12; j_gene: TRBJ2-1; abundance: NA; CDR3aa: CASSSAGAQQFF; CDR3nt: TGTGCCAGCAGTTCCGCGGGGGCGCAGCAGTTCTTC
v_gene: TRBV6-6; d_gene: NA; len: 16; j_gene: TRBJ2-5; abundance: NA; CDR3aa: CASNHKKWGSWETQYF; CDR3nt: TGTGCCAGCAATCATAAAAAATGGGGGTCATGGGAGACCCAGTACTTC
v_gene: TRBV7-2; d_gene: NA; len: 15; j_gene: TRBJ1-1; abundance: NA; CDR3aa: CASSLFRAQGAEAFF; CDR3nt: TGTGCCAGCAGCTTATTCAGGGCGCAGGGCGCTGAAGCTTTCTTT